This T cell receptor (beta chain) was sequenced in a study of T cell repertoires in cytomegalovirus infection. Via MiXCR, TCRdb re-called the reads, giving one row per CDR3 protein. In the table there are some 390,000 distinct CDR3 sequences, roughly 20% of which are singletons. CDR3 size: 13 residues. V shed 4 bases and J 2 bases; nucleotides not matched to a gene: 3. CDR1 DFQATT and CDR2 SNEGSKA come from the germline V gene (reference sequence). This TCR derives from a human donor in good health (CMV status not recorded). Some clones in this sample may be carry-over from other donors' samples. The rearrangement links TRBV20-1 to TRBJ2-3; TRBD1 agrees at 7 bases. What was sequenced was PBMCs. In DNA, the CDR3 is TGCAGTGCTACGGGACAGAACACAGATACGCAGTATTTT. Residues: CSATGQNTDTQYF.